These 25 T cell receptor beta chains were sequenced from one sample in a study of beta chain features in type 1 diabetes. Regarding the study as a whole: TCRB CDR3s from Type 1 diabetes patients were moderately but significantly shorter in all four CD4+ subsets.

The study reverse transcribed the entire isolated RNA, so it sequenced expressed TCRB transcripts. The assay was immunoSEQ multiplex PCR, and TCRdb's table has in-frame clones only and misses some. The sample records hundreds of thousands of clones, about 14% being singletons. No antigen has been assigned to these receptors. Source material: naive CD4+ T cells from blood. The receptors derive from a man between 18 and 29 years old with type 1 diabetes.

The V gene is TRBV5-4, the J gene TRBJ2-3, with TRBD1 matching over 9 bases. V was clipped by 1 base and J by 1 base; unmatched bases: 4. Germline V gene sequence: CDR1 SGHNT, CDR2 YYREEE (reference sequence). The length of the CDR3 is 16 residues. Here the CDR3 DNA reads TGTGCCAGCAGCTTGTTCCGGACAGGGGGCACAGATACGCAGTATTTT. Translated, it gives CASSLFRTGGTDTQYF.

The chain recombines TRBV7-9 with TRBJ1-6; 7 bases agree with TRBD1. The V segment lost 5 bases and the J segment 7 bases; nucleotides outside the gene matches: 5. CDR1 and CDR2 (germline): SEHNR, FQNEAQ (reference sequence). This CDR3 has 14 amino acids. In nucleotides, the CDR3 is TGTGCCAGCAGCCTCCGGGACAGCAATTCACCCCTCCACTTT. Translated: CASSLRDSNSPLHF. Combining the CDR3 with reference TRBV7-9 and TRBJ1-6 gives the whole variable domain DTGVSQNPRHKITKRGQNVTFRCDPISEHNRLYWYRQTLGQGPEFLTYFQNEAQLEKSRLLSDRFSAERPKGSFSTLEIQRTEQGDSAMYLCASSLRDSNSPLHFGNGTRLTVT.

This clone was counted between two and nine times. The chain recombines TRBV7-2 with TRBJ2-3, with 13 bases lining up with TRBD2. This CDR3 has 16 amino acids. Trimming at V came to 2 bases and at J to 4 bases, leaving 3 bases not matched to a gene. CDR1 and CDR2 (germline): SGHTA, FQGNSA. CDR3 amino acids: CASSLTSGGVADTQYF. CDR3 coding DNA: TGTGCCAGCAGCTTAACTAGCGGGGGGGTCGCAGATACGCAGTATTTT.

This clone was seen a handful of times. This sequence joins TRBV5-4 and TRBJ2-2; tentative D call: TRBD2 (5 bases). Germline CDR1 SGHNT, CDR2 YYREEE (reference sequence). The CDR3 is made up of 14 amino acids. Trimming cost V 3 bases and J 6 bases, with 12 bases left between them. DNA of the CDR3: TGTGCCAGCAGCTGGACTCTGGCCCCCGGGGAGCTGTTTTTT. This gives the protein CASSWTLAPGELFF.

This chain links TRBV30 with TRBJ2-5; D tentatively fits TRBD1 or TRBD2 (6 bases each). Trimming removed 0 bases from V and 5 bases from J, with 13 bases in between. The CDR3 totals 14 residues. Per germline, CDR1 GTSNPN and CDR2 SVGIG (reference sequence). CDR3 DNA sequence: TGTGCCTGGAGTGTAAAGGGGGGAGACGAGACCCAGTACTTC. It specifies CAWSVKGGDETQYF.

The V gene is TRBV19, the J gene TRBJ2-1; TRBD1 matches at 9 bases. Germline V gene sequence: CDR1 LNHDA, CDR2 SQIVND (reference sequence). V dropped 9 bases and J dropped 8; count of bases not matched to a gene: 20. This CDR3 spans 17 amino acids. The CDR3 reads CASSHSYRDRAIHEQFF. The CDR3 DNA follows: TGTGCCAGCTCCCACTCTTACCGGGACAGGGCGATCCATGAGCAGTTCTTC.

V and J are TRBV9 and TRBJ2-3; D assignment may be TRBD1 or TRBD2 (6 bases each). The CDR3 spans 15 residues. Germline assignment: CDR1 SGDLS and CDR2 YYNGEE. Trimming removed 6 bases from V and 6 bases from J, with 20 bases in between. The CDR3 is CASNSRGAPTDTQYF. Here the CDR3 DNA reads TGTGCCAGCAACTCGAGGGGGGCGCCCACGGATACGCAGTATTTT.

The chain uses TRBV27 and TRBJ1-4; D not certain. The V gene's germline CDR1 is MNHEY and CDR2 SMNVEV (reference sequence). Trimming took off 5 bases at V and 4 bases at J, with 5 bases between the two ends. This CDR3 is 12 amino acids long. For the CDR3, the DNA is TGTGCCAGCAGTCGGGGTAATGAAAAACTGTTTTTT. Its translation is CASSRGNEKLFF.

This chain links TRBV4-3 with TRBJ2-1, with D unresolved. Germline V gives CDR1 LGHNA, CDR2 YSLEER. There are 13 residues in the CDR3. V was trimmed by 1 base and J by 9 bases, leaving 10 bases between them. CDR3 bases: TGCGCCAGCAGCCAAGGATTCCGGGTTGAGCAGTTCTTC. It translates to CASSQGFRVEQFF.

The chain links TRBV29-1 to TRBJ2-1; perhaps TRBD1 as D (5 bases). The CDR3 contains 13 residues. Germline CDR1 is SQVTM and CDR2 is ANQGSEA. The V end was cut by 2 bases, the J end by 7 bases, with 12 bases between. In DNA, the CDR3 is TGCAGCGTTGAAACCTGGCAGGGTAATGAGCAGTTCTTC. It translates to CSVETWQGNEQFF.

The rearrangement links TRBV7-9 to TRBJ2-2; possible D gene TRBD1, 6 bases. Trimming pared 10 bases from V and 4 bases from J, leaving 13 bases between. The CDR3 totals 13 residues. Looked up from germline, CDR1 is SEHNR and CDR2 is FQNEAQ (reference sequence). The CDR3 DNA reads as TGTGCCAAGGACAGATTAGTCACCGGGGAGCTGTTTTTT. Amino acid sequence: CAKDRLVTGELFF.

This chain links TRBV7-8 with TRBJ2-5; 8 bases are shared with TRBD1. V gave up 5 bases and J gave up 1 base; unmatched junction bases: 9. Germline CDR1 and CDR2: SGHVS and FQNEAQ. The CDR3 sequence is 16 residues long. The CDR3 DNA follows: TGTGCCAGCAGCGCCCATAGGGACAGGCTCCAAGAGACCCAGTACTTC. Protein sequence: CASSAHRDRLQETQYF.

A few counts support this clone. Other nucleotide sequences in the sample specify the same CDR3. The V call is TRBV25-1, the J call TRBJ2-7, with D perhaps TRBD2 (6 bases). The CDR3 totals 16 residues. The germline V gene encodes CDR1 MGHDK and CDR2 SYGVNS. Trimming removed 0 bases from V and 0 bases from J, with 12 bases in between. This CDR3 is CASSEYRRGSSYEQYF. The CDR3 DNA sequence: TGTGCCAGCAGTGAATATAGGAGGGGAAGCTCCTACGAGCAGTACTTC.

CDR3 loop: CASSVSRGQETQYF. The DNA for the CDR3 is TGTGCCAGCAGCGTTAGTCGGGGACAAGAGACCCAGTACTTC. J is TRBJ2-5 and V is TRBV9, with a weak D call TRBD2 (5 bases). Trimming took 2 bases from V and 2 from J, leaving 10 bases between them. CDR1 and CDR2 (germline): SGDLS, YYNGEE. The CDR3 has 14 amino acids.

This clone was observed a few times. In nucleotides, the CDR3 is TGTGCCAGCAGCCCAGATAGTAACACTGAAGCTTTCTTT. Translating gives CASSPDSNTEAFF. The rearrangement uses TRBV5-5 and TRBJ1-1; D call uncertain. CDR1 and CDR2 from the germline V gene are SGHKS and YYEKEE (reference sequence). Trimming removed 4 bases at V and 2 bases at J, with 9 bases between. The CDR3 runs 13 residues.

V gene TRBV15 combines with J gene TRBJ1-1, with D tentatively TRBD1 (6 bases). Trimming took 5 bases from V and 12 from J, leaving 22 bases between them. This CDR3 spans 14 amino acids. Looked up from germline, CDR1 is LNHNV and CDR2 is YYDKDF (reference sequence). The DNA for the CDR3 is TGTGCCACCAGCGCCCAGGGAGTTCGGGGGCCAACTTTCTTT. Its protein product is CATSAQGVRGPTFF.

This clone was counted a few times. The chain recombines TRBV6-5 with TRBJ2-3; no definite D call. The length of the CDR3 is 14 residues. V was clipped by 4 bases and J by 3 bases, with 11 bases between them. The germline V gene has CDR1 MNHEY and CDR2 SVGAGI. The CDR3 bases are TGTGCCAGCAGTTCACTCACTATGACAGATACGCAGTATTTT. Translation: CASSSLTMTDTQYF.

This clone was seen more than once but under ten times. V usage is TRBV9 and J usage is TRBJ1-1; no clear D. The CDR3 has 12 amino acids. Germline V gives CDR1 SGDLS, CDR2 YYNGEE. Trimming removed 4 bases at V and 11 bases at J, with 15 bases between. The CDR3 DNA follows: TGTGCCAGCAGCCCTACTCAGCCGGCGGCTTTCTTT. Protein sequence: CASSPTQPAAFF.

V usage is TRBV18 and J usage is TRBJ1-1; tentatively, D is TRBD1 (5 bases). V was cut by 0 bases and J by 3 bases, with 11 bases left in between. CDR1 is KGHSH and CDR2 is LQKENI in the germline V gene. This CDR3 spans 15 amino acids. The CDR3 spells CASSPPPAGHTEAFF. The DNA for the CDR3 is TGTGCCAGCTCACCACCGCCAGCAGGGCACACTGAAGCTTTCTTT.

In this sample, this clone turned up a few times. The chain joins TRBV5-1 to TRBJ2-4; D gene ambiguous. This CDR3 is built from 14 residues. V lost 4 bases to trimming and J lost 8 bases, with 16 bases between them. Germline V gives CDR1 SGHRS, CDR2 YFSETQ. The CDR3 loop is CASSPVALGDIQYF. The DNA of the CDR3 is TGCGCCAGCAGCCCCGTCGCACTTGGGGACATTCAGTACTTC.

CDR3 nucleotides: TGTGCCAGCAGTCTGGACCCATACGGTGGCTACACCTTC. Translated, it gives CASSLDPYGGYTF. V usage is TRBV7-9 and J usage is TRBJ1-2; D not resolved. CDR3 size: 13 residues. V was shortened by 6 bases and J by 7 bases, with 15 bases between the two germline ends. CDR1 and CDR2 (germline): SEHNR, FQNEAQ (reference sequence). Full variable domain (outside the CDR3, taken from reference TRBV7-9 and TRBJ1-2): DTGVSQNPRHKITKRGQNVTFRCDPISEHNRLYWYRQTLGQGPEFLTYFQNEAQLEKSRLLSDRFSAERPKGSFSTLEIQRTEQGDSAMYLCASSLDPYGGYTFGSGTRLTVV.

A few counts support this clone. The chain recombines TRBV30 with TRBJ2-3, with D uncertain. The V end was cut by 2 bases, the J end by 0 bases, with 6 bases between. This CDR3 region has 13 residues. Germline loops: CDR1 GTSNPN, CDR2 SVGIG (reference sequence). The CDR3 region has the DNA TGTGCCTGGAGTTATAGAAGCACAGATACGCAGTATTTT. It yields the protein CAWSYRSTDTQYF.

J is TRBJ1-1 and V is TRBV5-6; 7 nucleotides match TRBD1. With 4 bases clipped from V and 12 bases from J, the junction kept 15 bases outside the gene matches. Germline assignment: CDR1 SGHDT and CDR2 YYEEEE. The CDR3 extends over 14 amino acids. The CDR3 sequence is CASSRIDRDRGPFF. CDR3 in DNA: TGTGCCAGCAGCCGGATCGACCGGGACAGAGGACCTTTCTTT.

The sample holds a few counts of this clone. The rearrangement links TRBV29-1 to TRBJ2-3; the D gene is possibly TRBD1 (6 bases). The length of the CDR3 is 12 residues. Trimming left V 5 bases short and J 4 bases short, with 10 bases between. Germline V gene sequence: CDR1 SQVTM, CDR2 ANQGSEA. The CDR3 reads CSVRSGADTQYF. CDR3 nucleotide sequence: TGCAGCGTTCGTTCAGGGGCAGATACGCAGTATTTT.

This clone has only one observation. This chain connects TRBV2 to TRBJ2-6, with D uncertain. Germline V gene lookup returns CDR1 SNHLY and CDR2 FYNNEI. CDR3 length equals 16 residues. Trimming stripped 6 bases from V and 4 bases from J, with 16 bases between. The CDR3 DNA reads TGTGCCAGCAGAGCTCTCCTACTCGCGGGGGCCAACGTCCTGACTTTC. It encodes CASRALLLAGANVLTF.